What follows are 26 T cell receptor beta chains derived from one specimen sequenced in a study of prognosis after radiotherapy for stage I lung cancer. Genomic DNA provided the template from which TCR beta CDR3 was amplified by two-round multiplex PCR. Gene-specific TRBV and TRBJ primers were used in PCR round one. TCRdb recomputed calls from the multiplex PCR reads with MiXCR, one row per CDR3 protein. The table lists 22,000 or so distinct CDR3 sequences, roughly 43% of them singletons. The sample consisted of PBMCs, taken before or after stereotactic body radiation therapy (not recorded which). These receptor sequences come from a donor over 45 with non-small cell lung cancer.

The chain carries TRBV7-2 and TRBJ1-1; D perhaps matches TRBD1 (5 bases). The germline V gene has CDR1 SGHTA and CDR2 FQGNSA. V lost 5 bases and J 4 bases, leaving 14 bases between the germline ends. The length of the CDR3 is 14 residues. The CDR3 protein is CASSPLGDATEAFF. In DNA form, the CDR3 reads TGTGCCAGCAGCCCCCTAGGGGATGCCACTGAAGCTTTCTTT. Filled out from reference TRBV7-2 and TRBJ1-1, the complete variable domain reads GAGVSQSPSNKVTEKGKDVELRCDPISGHTALYWYRQSLGQGLEFLIYFQGNSAPDKSGLPSDRFSAERTGGSVSTLTIQRTQQEDSAVYLCASSPLGDATEAFFGQGTRLTVV.

This clonotype is a singleton in its sample. The chain combines TRBV12-3 or TRBV12-4 with TRBJ2-2; no clear D. V was clipped by 6 bases and J by 5 bases, with 4 bases between them. This CDR3 has 11 residues. CDR3: CASRITGELFF. The CDR3 DNA reads TGTGCCAGCAGAATAACCGGGGAGCTGTTTTTT.

By share of the sample, this clonotype is medium-sized. CDR3 amino acids: CASSLSGSTQPQHF. DNA of the CDR3: TGTGCCAGCAGTTTATCGGGGAGTACTCAGCCCCAGCATTTT. V is TRBV27 and J is TRBJ1-5; D remains ambiguous. Germline V gives CDR1 MNHEY, CDR2 SMNVEV (reference sequence). V lost 0 bases and J 6 bases, leaving 9 bases between the germline ends. The CDR3 has 14 amino acids.

The chain recombines TRBV28 with TRBJ1-3; D is uncertain. In germline, CDR1 is MDHEN, CDR2 SYDVKM. The V and J ends lost 6 bases and 0 bases respectively, with 6 bases between them. CDR3 length equals 13 residues. The CDR3 sequence is CASRGSSGNTIYF. The CDR3 nucleotides are TGTGCCAGCAGAGGGAGCTCTGGAAACACCATATATTTT.

The V gene is TRBV28, the J gene TRBJ2-7, with 9 bases lining up with TRBD2. Per the germline V gene, CDR1 is MDHEN and CDR2 is SYDVKM. This CDR3 has 13 residues. V lost 7 bases and J lost 4; bases outside the gene matches: 5. CDR3 residues: CASNTAGGYEQYF. The CDR3 nucleotides are TGTGCCAGCAACACGGCGGGAGGGTACGAGCAGTACTTC. Combining the CDR3 with reference TRBV28 and TRBJ2-7 gives the whole variable domain DVKVTQSSRYLVKRTGEKVFLECVQDMDHENMFWYRQDPGLGLRLIYFSYDVKMKEKGDIPEGYSVSREKKERFSLILESASTNQTSMYLCASNTAGGYEQYFGPGTRLTVT.

This clonotype was observed many times. V is TRBV28 and J is TRBJ2-7, with D unresolved. The CDR3 has 13 residues. Germline loops: CDR1 MDHEN, CDR2 SYDVKM. The V end lost 5 bases, the J end lost 2 bases, and 10 bases lay between the germline ends. As DNA, the CDR3 is TGTGCCAGCAGTCTTTATAAGGCCTACGAGCAGTACTTC. Amino acid sequence: CASSLYKAYEQYF.

At least ten counts were recorded for this clonotype. The gene calls are TRBV2 and TRBJ2-6; D is ambiguous. Per the germline V gene, CDR1 is SNHLY and CDR2 is FYNNEI. Trimming removed 3 bases from V and 1 base from J, with 7 bases in between. The CDR3 is 15 amino acids. Here the CDR3 reads CASSEIGSGANVLTF. CDR3 bases: TGTGCCAGCAGTGAGATCGGTTCTGGGGCCAACGTCCTGACTTTC.

Turning to this clonotype: One end of the junction is discordant with germline, which a read error may explain. This chain links TRBV27 with TRBJ2-5; a weak D match, TRBD2 (7 bases). The CDR3 spans 14 residues. The V gene's germline CDR1 is MNHEY and CDR2 SMNVEV (reference sequence). The CDR3 spells CASSTAGALETRYF. Written as DNA, the CDR3 is TGTGCCAGCAGTACCGCGGGGGCTCTAGAGACCCGGTACTTC.

The chain combines TRBV6-2 or TRBV6-3 with TRBJ2-7; 8 nucleotides agree with TRBD1. The CDR3 has 13 residues. Per germline, CDR1 MNHEY and CDR2 SVGEGT. V lost 6 bases to trimming and J lost 5 bases; unmatched junction nucleotides: 6. CDR3 sequence reads: CASRTGVVDEQYF. In DNA form, the CDR3 reads TGTGCCAGCAGGACAGGGGTGGTCGACGAGCAGTACTTC.

There are many counts of this clonotype. This chain uses TRBV28 with TRBJ2-2; no clear D gene. Germline CDR1 reads MDHEN; CDR2 reads SYDVKM. V lost 10 bases to trimming and J lost 2 bases, with 11 bases between them. CDR3 length: 13 amino acids. The CDR3 sequence: CATPADNTGELFF. The DNA for the CDR3 is TGTGCCACTCCCGCGGACAACACCGGGGAGCTGTTTTTT.

The table lists this clonotype with many counts. This chain uses TRBV20-1 with TRBJ2-7; 12 bases align to TRBD2. Germline V lookup: CDR1 DFQATT, CDR2 SNEGSKA (reference sequence). J was trimmed by 3 bases and V by 6 bases; bases with no gene match: 3. This CDR3 contains 13 residues. DNA of the CDR3: TGCAGTGCCCGACTAGCGGGAGTCTACGAGCAGTACTTC. Translation gives CSARLAGVYEQYF.

On this clonotype itself: The junction shows a germline mismatch at one end, possibly a read error. The V gene is TRBV7-2, the J gene TRBJ1-5; D ambiguous. CDR3 length: 15 amino acids. Germline CDR1 reads SGHTA; CDR2 reads FQGNSA. The chain's CDR3 is CASILGVRENQPQHF. CDR3 nucleotides: TGTGCCAGCATCTTAGGTGTAAGGGAAAATCAGCCCCAGCATTTT.

The chain is built from TRBV20-1 and TRBJ2-1; D call uncertain. V was clipped by 6 bases and J by 9 bases, with 18 bases between them. Germline CDR1 DFQATT, CDR2 SNEGSKA (reference sequence). The CDR3 has 13 amino acids. The CDR3 DNA reads as TGCAGTGCCCAAACCCCCCCCGAGAGTGAGCAGTTCTTC. It codes for CSAQTPPESEQFF.

This chain joins TRBV5-6 and TRBJ1-1; possibly TRBD1 for D (5 bases). Germline lookup yields CDR1 SGHDT and CDR2 YYEEEE. There are 15 residues in the CDR3. V was shortened by 6 bases and J by 6 bases, with 21 bases between the two germline ends. The chain's CDR3 is CASNLIGEGSAEAFF. Here the CDR3 DNA reads TGTGCCAGCAATCTCATCGGGGAGGGGAGCGCTGAAGCTTTCTTT.

Turning to this clonotype: A read error may be the cause here, since a much bigger clone is one base away. This sequence joins TRBV29-1 and TRBJ2-7; D is perhaps TRBD1 (5 bases). The germline V gene has CDR1 SQVTM and CDR2 ANQGSEA. Trimming pared 1 base from V and 2 bases from J, leaving 6 bases between. The CDR3 runs to 12 residues. CDR3 in amino acids: CSVEVTAYEQYF. In DNA, the CDR3 is TGCAGCGTTGAAGTGACAGCCTACGAGCAGTACTTC.

Regarding this clonotype: A read error may be the cause here, since a much bigger clone is one base away. The CDR3 coding sequence is TGCGCCAGCAGCCGGGGACTCCTCTCTGGAAACACCATATATTTT. Residues: CASSRGLLSGNTIYF. The V and J genes are TRBV4-3 and TRBJ1-3; D is possibly TRBD1 (5 bases). Per the germline V gene, CDR1 is LGHNA and CDR2 is YSLEER. The V gene lost 4 bases and the J gene lost 0 bases, with 10 bases spanning the gap. The CDR3 loop spans 15 amino acids.

The chain carries TRBV6-1 and TRBJ1-5; D call uncertain. Trimming removed 5 bases at V and 3 bases at J, with 2 bases between. CDR1 is MNHNS, CDR2 SASEGT, per germline. The CDR3 totals 11 residues. This chain's CDR3 is CASSTNQPQHF. CDR3 nucleotide sequence: TGTGCCAGCAGTACCAATCAGCCCCAGCATTTT.

This clonotype was counted many times. This chain joins TRBV15 and TRBJ2-3, with D unclear. V was shortened by 0 bases and J by 6 bases, with 7 bases between the two germline ends. There are 13 residues in the CDR3. Germline V lookup: CDR1 LNHNV, CDR2 YYDKDF (reference sequence). The CDR3 sequence is CATSRDNPDTQYF. The CDR3 DNA sequence: TGTGCCACCAGCAGAGATAACCCTGATACGCAGTATTTT. Full variable domain (remainder filled in from reference TRBV15 and TRBJ2-3): DAMVIQNPRYQVTQFGKPVTLSCSQTLNHNVMYWYQQKSSQAPKLLFHYYDKDFNNEADTPDNFQSRRPNTSFCFLDIRSPGLGDTAMYLCATSRDNPDTQYFGPGTRLTVL.

In this sample, this clonotype turned up many times. The chain carries TRBV20-1 and TRBJ2-4, with 16 bases matching TRBD2. The germline gives CDR1 DFQATT, CDR2 SNEGSKA (reference sequence). The CDR3 has 15 amino acids. V gave up 7 bases and J gave up 9 bases; unmatched junction bases: 9. CDR3 in DNA: TGCAGTGTCGGGACTAGCGGGAGGGGAGGAGGCATTCAGTACTTC. Translation gives CSVGTSGRGGGIQYF.

This clonotype was counted at least ten times. V usage is TRBV5-6 and J usage is TRBJ1-2, with a possible D match to TRBD1 (6 bases). This CDR3 has 15 residues. The germline V gene encodes CDR1 SGHDT and CDR2 YYEEEE. Trimming pared 4 bases from V and 4 bases from J, leaving 17 bases between. The CDR3 loop is CASSERPDRSYGYTF. CDR3 in DNA: TGTGCCAGCAGCGAACGACCGGACAGATCCTATGGCTACACCTTC.

Remarks on this clonotype: At one of its ends the junction is not consistent with the germline gene, which may arise from a read error. The chain joins TRBV27 to TRBJ2-7; D unclear. In germline, CDR1 is MNHEY, CDR2 SMNVEV (reference sequence). The CDR3 extends over 14 amino acids. The CDR3 protein is CASSLNLVWNERYF. For the CDR3, the DNA is TGTGCCAGCAGTTTGAATCTAGTCTGGAACGAGCGGTACTTC.

This clonotype was detected ten times or more. This rearrangement joins TRBV20-1 to TRBJ2-7; 8 bases are a match to TRBD2. The trim removed 2 bases at V and 7 bases at J, leaving 16 bases unmatched. This CDR3 has 16 residues. Germline V gene lookup returns CDR1 DFQATT and CDR2 SNEGSKA (reference sequence). The CDR3 coding sequence is TGCAGTGCTAGAAGCCGTAGCGGGATCTACTCGGTTGAGCAGTACTTC. Translated, it gives CSARSRSGIYSVEQYF.

The sample holds a few counts of this clonotype. A read error is the likely source, as a far larger clone sits one nucleotide away. The chain is built from TRBV6-5 and TRBJ2-1, with TRBD2 matching 9 bases. V trimming: 5 bases; J trimming: 9 bases; junction bases outside the gene matches: 8. Per the germline V gene, CDR1 is MNHEY and CDR2 is SVGAGI. There are 14 residues in the CDR3. The CDR3 coding sequence is TGTGCCAGCAGTCATAGCGGGGGTGGTGCTGAGCAGTTCTTC. It encodes CASSHSGGGAEQFF.

At least ten counts were recorded for this clonotype. The genes are TRBV6-1 and TRBJ2-1, with 7 positions matching TRBD1. The CDR3 sequence is 12 residues long. The germline V gene encodes CDR1 MNHNS and CDR2 SASEGT. After removal of 7 bases from V and 10 bases from J, the junction contained 7 bases not matched to a gene. The CDR3 protein is CASNRGAWEQFF. The CDR3 coding sequence is TGTGCCAGCAACAGGGGCGCTTGGGAGCAGTTCTTC.

This clonotype was recorded at least ten times. The chain combines TRBV7-3 with TRBJ1-2; 11 bases fit TRBD1. The length of the CDR3 is 17 residues. J lost 2 bases, V lost 5 bases, and 10 bases had no gene match. Germline V CDR1 and CDR2: SGHTA, FQGTGA. The CDR3 region has the DNA TGTGCCAGCAGCACCCAGCGGGACAGGGGGGGGAACTATGGCTACACCTTC. Encoded protein: CASSTQRDRGGNYGYTF.

This clonotype was picked up one time. V usage is TRBV20-1 and J usage is TRBJ1-2, with D possibly matching TRBD1 (5 bases). CDR1 and CDR2 (germline): DFQATT, SNEGSKA (reference sequence). The V and J ends lost 0 bases and 4 bases respectively, with 24 bases between them. This CDR3 has 18 amino acids. CDR3 DNA sequence: TGCAGTGCTAGAGATTTAGAGACAGCAAACAATCTCTTCTATGGCTACACCTTC. Amino acid sequence: CSARDLETANNLFYGYTF.